This T cell receptor (beta chain) was captured in a study of blood T cell repertoires in COVID-19. Some clones are missing from TCRdb's copy, which holds only in-frame ones; the method was immunoSEQ multiplex PCR. The sample lists some 300,000 clones, around 90% occurring once. Trimming left V 1 base short and J 1 base short, with 16 bases between. Germline V gene sequence: CDR1 MGHRA, CDR2 YSYEKL. The CDR3 totals 17 residues. Sequenced input: PBMCs or T cells enriched from blood (not recorded which). This chain joins TRBV4-1 and TRBJ1-1; D not resolved. This receptor was taken from a woman in her fifties or sixties in a cohort exposed to, infected with or recovered from COVID-19 (not recorded which). The CDR3 nucleotides read TGCGCCAGCAGCCAAGGAAGGGCTCGACGGGGGAACACTGAAGCTTTCTTT. As protein: CASSQGRARRGNTEAFF.